This T cell receptor (beta chain) is from a study of vaccination and CD4 T cells after COVID-19. Study as a whole: Median time from COVID diagnosis to post-COVID sampling was over 80 days (35 to 161).

Treatment noted: approximately 10-day PBMC culture with coronavirus spike peptide pools or control peptides (ViraFEST assay). The unexposed donor's CD4+ T cells were collected before the COVID-19 pandemic (2011-2018). Peptide pool stimulation in ViraFEST expanded antigen-specific T cells, whose TCRs were then sequenced. The CDR3 runs to 17 residues. Germline V gene data show CDR1 as MNHEY and CDR2 as SVGEGT. Trimming at V came to 6 bases and at J to 7 bases, leaving 10 bases not matched to a gene. Sequencing of the DNA from cultured CD4+ T cells was carried out with the Oncomine TCR Beta short-read assay. Scientists extracted genomic DNA from CD4+ T cells grown in culture. TCRdb independently ran MiXCR on the PCR reads; one entry per CDR3 protein. Of fewer than 9,500 distinct CDR3 sequences in the sample, under 40% were seen once. Regarding this clonotype: Its antigen is unknown.

Input material: CD4+ T cells from blood, cultured in vitro. The clonotype comes from a human donor in good health. The genes are TRBV6-2 or TRBV6-3 and TRBJ2-1, with 15 positions matching TRBD2. The CDR3: CASRPGTSGRMGNEQFF. DNA for the CDR3: TGTGCCAGCAGACCCGGGACTAGCGGGAGGATGGGAAATGAGCAGTTCTTC.